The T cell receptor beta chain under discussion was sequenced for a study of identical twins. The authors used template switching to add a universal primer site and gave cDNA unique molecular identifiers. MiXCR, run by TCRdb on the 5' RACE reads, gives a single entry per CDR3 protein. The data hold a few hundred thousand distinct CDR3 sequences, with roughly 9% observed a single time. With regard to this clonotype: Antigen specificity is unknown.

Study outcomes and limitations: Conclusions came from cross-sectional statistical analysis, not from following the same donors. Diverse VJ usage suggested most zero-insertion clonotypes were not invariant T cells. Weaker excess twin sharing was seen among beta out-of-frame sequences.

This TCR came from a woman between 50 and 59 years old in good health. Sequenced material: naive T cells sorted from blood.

CDR3 bases: TGTGCCACCAGCAGCCGTCGACGGTTACAAGAGACCCAGTACTTC. It translates to CATSSRRRLQETQYF. J is TRBJ2-5 and V is TRBV15; no firm D call. V lost 3 bases and J 2 bases, leaving 13 bases between the germline ends. Germline CDR1 reads LNHNV; CDR2 reads YYDKDF (reference sequence). The CDR3 runs to 15 residues.